This T cell receptor beta chain is drawn from a study of control samples from healthy donors and cancer patients. Profiled with immunoSEQ multiplex PCR; TCRdb holds only in-frame clones, not every one. Of around 110,000 clones listed, 88% are singletons. Source material: blood. The TCR comes from a woman in her seventies in good health.

The chain's CDR3 is CASSQEGYSGNTIYF. Here the CDR3 DNA reads TGTGCCAGCAGCCAGGAGGGCTACTCTGGAAACACCATATATTTT. The rearrangement joins TRBV7-9 to TRBJ1-3, with D uncertain. Per the germline V gene, CDR1 is SEHNR and CDR2 is FQNEAQ (reference sequence). The V and J ends lost 5 bases and 0 bases respectively, with 11 bases between them. The CDR3 totals 15 residues.